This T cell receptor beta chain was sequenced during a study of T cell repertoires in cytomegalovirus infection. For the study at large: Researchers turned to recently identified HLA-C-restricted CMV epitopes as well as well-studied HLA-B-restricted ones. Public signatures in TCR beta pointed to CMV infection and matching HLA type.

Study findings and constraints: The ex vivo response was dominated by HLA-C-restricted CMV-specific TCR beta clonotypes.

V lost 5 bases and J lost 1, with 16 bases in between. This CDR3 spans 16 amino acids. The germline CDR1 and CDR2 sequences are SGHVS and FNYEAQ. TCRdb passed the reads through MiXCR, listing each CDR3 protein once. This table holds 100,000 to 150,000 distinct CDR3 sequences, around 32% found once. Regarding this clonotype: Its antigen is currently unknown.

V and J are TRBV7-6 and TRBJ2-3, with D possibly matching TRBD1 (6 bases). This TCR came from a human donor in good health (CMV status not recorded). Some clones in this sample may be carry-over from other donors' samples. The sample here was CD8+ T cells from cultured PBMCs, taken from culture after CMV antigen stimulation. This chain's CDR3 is CASSPAGVIGTDTQYF. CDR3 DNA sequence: TGTGCCAGCAGCCCGGCAGGGGTTATAGGCACAGATACGCAGTATTTT.